The 28 T cell receptor beta chains presented below share a single source sample, sequenced in a study of blood T cell repertoires in COVID-19. Profiled with immunoSEQ multiplex PCR; TCRdb holds only in-frame clones, not every one. The sample shows about 200,000 clones, approximately 85% of them seen only once. The specimen was PBMCs or T cells enriched from blood (not recorded which). The receptor source for this set is a man aged 35-49 years with acute COVID-19.

The chain has TRBV9 and TRBJ2-1; 11 bases agree with TRBD2. The CDR3 has 19 residues. Germline-derived CDR1 and CDR2 are SGDLS and YYNGEE. With 5 bases clipped from V and 6 bases from J, the junction kept 19 bases outside the gene matches. CDR3 nucleotides: TGTGCCAGCAGTTGGGAATTAGCGGGAGGGCATCCAGGTCGCAATGAGCAGTTCTTC. Translation: CASSWELAGGHPGRNEQFF.

The chain has TRBV6-5 and TRBJ1-3, with no clear D. The CDR3 spans 15 residues. V lost 7 bases and J lost 4, with 17 bases in between. CDR1 and CDR2 from the germline V gene are MNHEY and SVGAGI. The CDR3 DNA sequence: TGTGCCAGCATCACGACGGACTTGAGGGGAAACACCATATATTTT. Its protein product is CASITTDLRGNTIYF.

The chain recombines TRBV6-5 with TRBJ2-5; TRBD2 is a possible D gene (6 bases). Germline V lookup: CDR1 MNHEY, CDR2 SVGAGI. Trimming took 2 bases from V and 5 from J, leaving 9 bases between them. This CDR3 is 13 amino acids long. CDR3 DNA: TGTGCCAGCAGTTACGGGAGGAGGGAGACCCAGTACTTC. This gives the protein CASSYGRRETQYF.

V is TRBV6-5 and J is TRBJ2-5, with 14 bases identical to TRBD2. The CDR3 is made up of 15 amino acids. CDR1 is MNHEY, CDR2 SVGAGI, per germline. The J segment lost 5 bases and the V segment lost 6 bases, leaving 5 bases of the junction unmatched. The chain's CDR3 is CASSSRTSGGETQYF. DNA for the CDR3: TGTGCCAGCAGCTCCCGGACTAGCGGGGGGGAGACCCAGTACTTC.

The V and J genes are TRBV7-2 and TRBJ2-1; D remains unclear. The V end lost 1 base, the J end lost 4 bases, and 14 bases lay between the germline ends. The germline V gene has CDR1 SGHTA and CDR2 FQGNSA. CDR3 size: 16 residues. CDR3: CASSLVLSYRYNEQFF. The CDR3 DNA is TGTGCCAGCAGCTTAGTGCTGTCTTATAGATACAATGAGCAGTTCTTC. The full variable domain, in which reference TRBV7-2 and TRBJ2-1 provide the parts outside the CDR3, is GAGVSQSPSNKVTEKGKDVELRCDPISGHTALYWYRQSLGQGLEFLIYFQGNSAPDKSGLPSDRFSAERTGGSVSTLTIQRTQQEDSAVYLCASSLVLSYRYNEQFFGPGTRLTVL.

This clone has only one observation. This chain uses TRBV30 with TRBJ2-5, with TRBD2 matching 9 bases. Germline V CDR1 and CDR2: GTSNPN, SVGIG (reference sequence). Germline trimming cut 0 bases from V and 5 bases from J; bases unmatched to any gene: 10. CDR3 length: 16 amino acids. The CDR3 spells CAWSVNWASGIETQYF. CDR3 DNA sequence: TGTGCCTGGAGTGTAAATTGGGCTAGCGGGATTGAGACCCAGTACTTC.

The chain has TRBV4-1 and TRBJ2-7; the D gene is possibly TRBD1 (6 bases). CDR3 size: 14 residues. Germline assignment: CDR1 MGHRA and CDR2 YSYEKL. Trimming left V 1 base short and J 3 bases short, with 10 bases between. This CDR3 is CASSQGPGDYEQYF. The CDR3 DNA sequence: TGCGCCAGCAGCCAAGGGCCAGGGGACTACGAGCAGTACTTC.

The rearrangement uses TRBV5-4 and TRBJ2-2; 8 bases line up with TRBD2. Trimming cost V 5 bases and J 3 bases; bases outside gene matches: 9. Looked up from germline, CDR1 is SGHNT and CDR2 is YYREEE (reference sequence). CDR3 length: 16 residues. The DNA for the CDR3 is TGTGCCAGCAGTCAGGCGCCTAGCGGGTACACCGGGGAGCTGTTTTTT. Protein sequence: CASSQAPSGYTGELFF.

The chain couples TRBV4-3 to TRBJ2-1, with 8 bases lining up with TRBD2. J lost 6 bases, V lost 1 base, and 5 bases had no gene match. CDR3 length equals 15 residues. From germline, CDR1 is LGHNA and CDR2 YSLEER. The CDR3 here is CASSQGSGGGNEQFF. CDR3 nucleotides: TGCGCCAGCAGCCAAGGAAGCGGGGGTGGCAATGAGCAGTTCTTC.

This sequence joins TRBV28 and TRBJ1-1; 8 nucleotides align to TRBD1. Germline CDR1 is MDHEN and CDR2 is SYDVKM. With V trimmed by 5 bases and J by 1 base, 12 bases remained unmatched. CDR3 length: 17 residues. CDR3 residues: CASSPGLRGRGNTEAFF. As DNA, the CDR3 is TGTGCCAGCAGTCCCGGACTCAGGGGGCGAGGGAACACTGAAGCTTTCTTT.

V gene TRBV28 combines with J gene TRBJ1-4, with D maybe TRBD1 (5 bases). Germline-derived CDR1 and CDR2 are MDHEN and SYDVKM. With 5 bases removed from V and 0 bases from J, the gap between germline ends came to 13 bases. The CDR3 loop spans 16 amino acids. As DNA, the CDR3 is TGTGCCAGCAGTCCCGCTTTGACAGCAACTAATGAAAAACTGTTTTTT. It yields the protein CASSPALTATNEKLFF.

This rearrangement joins TRBV9 to TRBJ2-5; the D is unclear. V was shortened by 0 bases and J by 2 bases, with 14 bases between the two germline ends. The germline CDR1 and CDR2 sequences are SGDLS and YYNGEE. The CDR3 sequence is 16 residues long. Written as DNA, the CDR3 is TGTGCCAGCAGCGTAGCTCCATCTAGTGGGCAAGAGACCCAGTACTTC. Its translation: CASSVAPSSGQETQYF.

This chain joins TRBV11-2 and TRBJ1-2; TRBD1 matches at 7 bases. CDR1 SGHAT and CDR2 FQNNGV come from the germline V gene. The CDR3 totals 13 residues. V lost 5 bases to trimming and J lost 6 bases; unmatched junction nucleotides: 6. The CDR3 reads CASSDGTVNGYTF. The CDR3 coding sequence is TGTGCCAGCAGCGACGGGACAGTCAATGGCTACACCTTC.

The rearrangement joins TRBV9 to TRBJ2-1; no firm D call. Germline CDR1 reads SGDLS; CDR2 reads YYNGEE. V dropped 0 bases and J dropped 3 bases, with 4 bases sitting between them. This CDR3 region has 13 residues. CDR3 in DNA: TGTGCCAGCAGCGTAGGACACTACAATGAGCAGTTCTTC. It codes for CASSVGHYNEQFF. The variable domain in full, completed from reference TRBV9 and TRBJ2-1, reads DSGVTQTPKHLITATGQRVTLRCSPRSGDLSVYWYQQSLDQGLQFLIQYYNGEERAKGNILERFSAQQFPDLHSELNLSSLELGDSALYFCASSVGHYNEQFFGPGTRLTVL.

The V call is TRBV2, the J call TRBJ2-3, with 8 bases that match TRBD2. Germline loops: CDR1 SNHLY, CDR2 FYNNEI. This CDR3 spans 17 amino acids. The V and J ends lost 3 bases and 0 bases, in that order; junction bases with no gene match: 8. The CDR3 sequence is CASSDMGGRTSTDTQYF. In nucleotides, the CDR3 is TGTGCCAGCAGTGATATGGGCGGGAGGACTAGCACAGATACGCAGTATTTT.

This clone was counted once. V usage is TRBV23-1 and J usage is TRBJ2-7; D perhaps matches TRBD2 (5 bases). TRBV23-1 counts as an open reading frame of uncertain function. CDR3 length equals 9 residues. The V and J ends lost 8 bases and 7 bases respectively, with 6 bases between them. This chain's CDR3 is CASPGEQYF. As DNA, the CDR3 is TGCGCCAGCCCGGGGGAGCAGTACTTC.

The V call is TRBV24-1, the J call TRBJ2-1; 11 bases agree with TRBD2. Germline lookup yields CDR1 KGHDR and CDR2 SFDVKD. Unmatched junction bases numbered 2, after V lost 7 bases and J lost 4 bases. The CDR3 is 14 amino acids. CDR3 residues: CATRTSGNYNEQFF. In DNA form, the CDR3 reads TGTGCCACCAGGACTAGCGGGAATTACAATGAGCAGTTCTTC.

The chain carries TRBV2 and TRBJ2-3; possible D gene TRBD1, 5 bases. This CDR3 comprises 15 residues. The ends were cut back, 6 bases at V and 3 bases at J, with 16 bases in the middle. In germline, CDR1 is SNHLY, CDR2 FYNNEI. The CDR3 spells CASSAQGLGTDTQYF. CDR3 sequence (DNA): TGTGCCAGCAGCGCGCAGGGATTAGGGACAGATACGCAGTATTTT.

J is TRBJ2-3 and V is TRBV30; 8 bases align to TRBD2. The germline V gene has CDR1 GTSNPN and CDR2 SVGIG (reference sequence). The CDR3 has 14 amino acids. CDR3 DNA: TGTGCTGTTCGGGGGGGTCTTAGCACAGATACGCAGTATTTT. The encoded protein is CAVRGGLSTDTQYF.

The rearrangement uses TRBV4-2 and TRBJ1-3, with TRBD1 as a possible D gene (6 bases). V lost 6 bases and J 0 bases, leaving 15 bases between the germline ends. Germline V CDR1 and CDR2: LGHNA, YNFKEQ. The CDR3 extends over 16 amino acids. The CDR3 reads CASRPDRLSSGNTIYF. The CDR3 bases are TGTGCCAGCAGACCCGACAGGCTGAGCTCTGGAAACACCATATATTTT.

The chain recombines TRBV30 with TRBJ2-1, with TRBD1 identical over 8 bases. The trim removed 1 base at V and 4 bases at J, leaving 9 bases unmatched. CDR1 is GTSNPN, CDR2 SVGIG, per germline (reference sequence). The CDR3 is made up of 16 amino acids. This chain's CDR3 is CAWSAQGQGAYNEQFF. The CDR3 coding sequence is TGTGCCTGGAGTGCCCAAGGACAGGGAGCGTACAATGAGCAGTTCTTC.

The chain carries TRBV7-3 and TRBJ2-2; no reliable D call. The CDR3 contains 11 residues. Germline loops: CDR1 SGHTA, CDR2 FQGTGA. Trimming cost V 9 bases and J 4 bases, with 6 bases left between them. CDR3 in DNA: TGTGCCAGTGTCAGCACCGGGGAGCTGTTTTTT. Translating it yields CASVSTGELFF.

This clone came up a few times. This chain joins TRBV27 and TRBJ2-2; TRBD1 matches 10 bases. The CDR3 has 13 residues. Germline CDR1 MNHEY, CDR2 SMNVEV (reference sequence). V lost 9 bases and J lost 5; bases outside the gene matches: 3. CDR3 DNA sequence: TGTGCCAGTCGGACAGGGGGTACCGGGGAGCTGTTTTTT. It is translated as CASRTGGTGELFF.

The rearrangement links TRBV4-2 to TRBJ2-1; D may be TRBD2 (6 bases). The germline CDR1 and CDR2 sequences are LGHNA and YNFKEQ. The CDR3 has 15 amino acids. V lost 1 base to trimming and J lost 10 bases, with 17 bases between them. CDR3 residues: CASSQVGGSTGEQFF. The CDR3 DNA is TGTGCCAGCAGCCAAGTGGGAGGCTCCACAGGCGAGCAGTTCTTC.

The CDR3 DNA sequence: TGCAGCGTTGAAGGTTGGAGCTATGGCTACACCTTC. Encoded protein: CSVEGWSYGYTF. V and J are TRBV29-1 and TRBJ1-2; D gene ambiguous. V lost 1 base and J 4 bases, leaving 7 bases between the germline ends. Per the germline V gene, CDR1 is SQVTM and CDR2 is ANQGSEA. The CDR3 extends over 12 amino acids.

V and J are TRBV6-4 and TRBJ2-3; 10 bases are shared with TRBD2. The CDR3 sequence is 13 residues long. J was trimmed by 8 bases and V by 3 bases; bases with no gene match: 2. Germline V gene lookup returns CDR1 MRHNA and CDR2 SNTAGT. CDR3 region: CASSELAGGTQYF. The CDR3, as DNA: TGTGCCAGCAGTGAATTAGCGGGAGGTACGCAGTATTTT.

The V gene is TRBV6-2 or TRBV6-3, the J gene TRBJ1-4; D not certain. CDR3 length: 14 amino acids. V lost 6 bases and J 8 bases, leaving 16 bases between the germline ends. CDR1 and CDR2 (germline): MNHEY, SVGEGT. The CDR3 is CASRYTFALEKLFF. CDR3 coding DNA: TGTGCCAGCAGATACACTTTTGCGCTGGAAAAACTGTTTTTT.

This clone was observed many times. The chain employs TRBV6-5 and TRBJ2-3; 8 nucleotides match TRBD2. Germline CDR1 and CDR2: MNHEY and SVGAGI. J was trimmed by 4 bases and V by 0 bases; bases with no gene match: 6. The CDR3 runs to 16 residues. The CDR3 DNA reads as TGTGCCAGCAGTTACTCGACAGCGGGAGAGGCAGATACGCAGTATTTT. Translation gives CASSYSTAGEADTQYF.